This is a list of T cell receptor beta chains from one sample in a study of beta chain features in type 1 diabetes. This table comes from immunoSEQ multiplex PCR, and its TCRdb copy is limited to in-frame clones, with some not included. The sample includes about 40,000 clones, 45% to 50% of them seen just once. Specimen: central memory CD4+ T cells from blood. The receptors stem from a woman aged 18-29 years in good health. Each CDR3 is given with its conserved first and last residue. A D gene is named only where the DNA matches it firmly. Size tells how often a clone was seen (once, few, many) or the class of an expanded clone, and some rows leave it out.

-	TRBV9	TRBJ1-4	TRBD1	TGTGCCAGCAGCACCGGGACAGGGGCGCGAGGGGAAAAACTGTTTTTT	CASSTGTGARGEKLFF
few	TRBV13	TRBJ1-5	-	TGTGCCAGCAGCTTAGGCGGTAGCAATCAGCCCCAGCATTTT	CASSLGGSNQPQHF
-	TRBV5-1	TRBJ2-1	TRBD1	TGCGCCAGCAGGGGACAGGGGGGGGACTTCATCCGACTTAATGAGCAGTTCTTC	CASRGQGGDFIRLNEQFF
few	TRBV7-2	TRBJ1-5	-	TGTGCCAGCAGGCGTTCCGATAATCAGCCCCAGCATTTT	CASRRSDNQPQHF
-	TRBV2	TRBJ2-7	TRBD1	TGCGCAACCTATAGGGGACAGGGGGCGTCGATCGCCTACGAGCAGTACTTC	CATYRGQGASIAYEQYF
-	TRBV29-1	TRBJ1-5	TRBD1	TGCAGCGTTGGCGACAGGGCAAGCAATCAGCCCCAGCATTTT	CSVGDRASNQPQHF
-	TRBV5-1	TRBJ2-7	TRBD1	TGCGCCAGCAGCTTGGGGGACAGGGTCCACGAGCAGTACTTC	CASSLGDRVHEQYF
-	TRBV30	TRBJ1-5	-	TGTGCCTGGAGTAAAGGGGCGGGGGGCAATCAGCCCCAGCATTTT	CAWSKGAGGNQPQHF
-	TRBV2	TRBJ1-2	-	TGTGCCAGCAGACCGACACGGGAGAGTGGCTACACCTTC	CASRPTRESGYTF
-	TRBV5-1	TRBJ2-1	TRBD2	TGCGCCAGCAGCCAACTAGCGGGCGTTGGCGGATACAATGAGCAGTTCTTC	CASSQLAGVGGYNEQFF
few	TRBV7-8	TRBJ2-1	TRBD2	TGTGCCATCGAGACCGCAGGACTAGCGGGAGGTAGTGAGCAGTTCTTC	CAIETAGLAGGSEQFF
-	TRBV5-1	TRBJ2-7	-	TGCGCCAGCAGCGGGAGGCAGGGCTACGAGCAGTACTTC	CASSGRQGYEQYF
few	TRBV11-2	TRBJ1-5	-	TGTGCCAGCAGCTTTTCAGGGGTGGATCAGCCCCAGCATTTT	CASSFSGVDQPQHF
-	TRBV9	TRBJ2-1	TRBD1	TGTGCCAGCAGCGTCCAGACAGGGGGGTACAATGAGCAGTTCTTC	CASSVQTGGYNEQFF
-	TRBV4-2	TRBJ1-6	TRBD1	TGTGCCAGCAGCCCGCCCCTGACAGGGGGTAATTATTCACCCCTCCACTTT	CASSPPLTGGNYSPLHF
-	TRBV6-1	TRBJ1-4	TRBD1	TGTGCCAGCAACCCGGGACAGTTAGGTGAAAAACTGTTTTTT	CASNPGQLGEKLFF
-	TRBV7-8	TRBJ2-1	TRBD2	TGTGCCAGCAGCTTAGCGTGGGCTAGCGGGAGGAAAATTGAGCAGTTCTTC	CASSLAWASGRKIEQFF
-	TRBV19	TRBJ2-3	TRBD2	TGTGCCAGTAGTGCGGAACCAGCGGGAGGCCTAGATACGCAGTATTTT	CASSAEPAGGLDTQYF
few	TRBV11-1	TRBJ2-1	TRBD2	TGTGCCAGCAGTTCTAGCGGCTACAATGAGCAGTTCTTC	CASSSSGYNEQFF
-	TRBV30	TRBJ1-1	-	TGTGCCTGGGTAAAGCAGGGGTCTGAAGCTTTCTTT	CAWVKQGSEAFF
-	TRBV29-1	TRBJ1-1	TRBD1	TGCAGCGCTCCGGGACAGGGGCGCACTGAAGCTTTCTTT	CSAPGQGRTEAFF
few	TRBV7-6	TRBJ2-3	TRBD2	TGTGCCAGCAGCTTAGGGACTAGCGGGAGTGGAGCAGATACGCAGTATTTT	CASSLGTSGSGADTQYF
-	TRBV11-2	TRBJ2-1	TRBD1	TGTGCCAGCAGCCGGGGACAGGCCTACAATGAGCAGTTCTTC	CASSRGQAYNEQFF
few	TRBV9	TRBJ1-1	TRBD1	TGTGCCAGCAGCGCAGAACAGGGGTACACTGAAGCTTTCTTT	CASSAEQGYTEAFF
-	TRBV14	TRBJ1-5	TRBD1	TGTGCCAGCAGCCAAAGCGGACAGGGTTTTACCTTT	CASSQSGQGFTF
few	TRBV7-6	TRBJ2-6	TRBD1	TGTGCCAGCAGCTCGCAGGGGGCCACCTTCTCTGGGGCCAACGTCCTGACTTTC	CASSSQGATFSGANVLTF
few	TRBV4-2	TRBJ2-7	TRBD2	TGTGCCAGCAGCCAAGACTCTCAAGGACTAGCTTCCTCCTACGAGCAGTACTTC	CASSQDSQGLASSYEQYF
-	TRBV5-1	TRBJ2-2	-	TGCGCCAGCAGCTTGGTACCCCTGCGGGCCGGGGAGCTGTTTTTT	CASSLVPLRAGELFF